This T cell receptor (beta chain) was observed in a study of cytomegalovirus exposure and HLA in healthy donors. The primer mix had 60 Vbeta and 13 Jbeta primers. Only in-frame clones appear in the TCRdb table, and some are missing; sequencing was by immunoSEQ multiplex PCR. The data hold 100,000 to 150,000 clones, with 70% to 85% observed a single time. Regarding this clone: Its target is unknown.

Donors had nominal health at sampling but likely had unrecorded immune exposures. The V and J ends lost 5 bases and 2 bases respectively, with 13 bases between them. The CDR3 has 15 amino acids. Germline CDR1 reads MNHEY; CDR2 reads SMNVEV (reference sequence). The study's findings and limits: Later analysis revealed greater clonal expansion in HLA-associated TCR beta chains than in equally common others.

The rearrangement links TRBV27 to TRBJ1-3; D perhaps matches TRBD1 (6 bases). The receptor comes from a woman in her forties or fifties in good health and CMV-seropositive. The sequenced sample was PBMCs. Here the CDR3 reads CASSLQGFTGNTIYF. CDR3 DNA sequence: TGTGCCAGCAGTCTACAGGGTTTCACTGGAAACACCATATATTTT.